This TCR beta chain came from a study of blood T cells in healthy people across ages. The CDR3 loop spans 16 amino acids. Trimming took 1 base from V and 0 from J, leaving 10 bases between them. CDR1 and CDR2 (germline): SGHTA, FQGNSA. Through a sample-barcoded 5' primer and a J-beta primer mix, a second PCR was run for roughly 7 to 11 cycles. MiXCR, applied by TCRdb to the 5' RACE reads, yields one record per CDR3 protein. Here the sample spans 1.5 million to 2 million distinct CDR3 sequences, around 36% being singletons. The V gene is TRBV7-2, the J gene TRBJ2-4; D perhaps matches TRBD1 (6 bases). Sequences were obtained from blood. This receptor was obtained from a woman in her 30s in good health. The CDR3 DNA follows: TGTGCCAGCAGCTTAGATCACAGGGTAGCCAAAAACATTCAGTACTTC. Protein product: CASSLDHRVAKNIQYF.